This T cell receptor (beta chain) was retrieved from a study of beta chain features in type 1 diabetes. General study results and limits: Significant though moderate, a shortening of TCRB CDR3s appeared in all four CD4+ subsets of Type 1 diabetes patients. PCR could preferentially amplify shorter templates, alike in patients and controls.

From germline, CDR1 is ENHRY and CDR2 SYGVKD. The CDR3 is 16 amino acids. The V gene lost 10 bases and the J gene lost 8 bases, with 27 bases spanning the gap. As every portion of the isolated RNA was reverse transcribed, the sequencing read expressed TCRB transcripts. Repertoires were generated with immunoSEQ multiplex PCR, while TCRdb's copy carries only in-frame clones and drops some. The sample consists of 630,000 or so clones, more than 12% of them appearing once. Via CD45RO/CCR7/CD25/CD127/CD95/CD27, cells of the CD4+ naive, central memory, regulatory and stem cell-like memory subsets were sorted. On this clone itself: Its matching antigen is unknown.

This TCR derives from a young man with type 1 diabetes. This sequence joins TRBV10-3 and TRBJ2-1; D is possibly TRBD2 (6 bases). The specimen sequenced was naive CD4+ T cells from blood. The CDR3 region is CATEARAGYIEDEQFF. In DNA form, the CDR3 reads TGTGCCACTGAGGCCCGGGCGGGGTATATCGAGGATGAGCAGTTCTTC.